Below are 27 T cell receptor beta chains sequenced from a single sample in a study of CD8+ T cells in alopecia areata. Sample treatment: oral pan-JAK inhibitor, 5-10 mg twice daily. RNA was isolated and reverse transcribed to cDNA, the sequencing template. TCRdb's copy holds only in-frame clones and misses some; the assay was immunoSEQ multiplex PCR. The sample records 140,000 to 150,000 clones, 45% to 65% being singletons. Sequencing used CD8+ T cells sorted from blood, obtained at week 4, from a patient treated with tofacitinib. These receptors were taken from a human donor with alopecia areata.

V usage is TRBV27 and J usage is TRBJ2-4; D is uncertain. The CDR3 extends over 15 amino acids. Germline CDR1 reads MNHEY; CDR2 reads SMNVEV (reference sequence). Trimming removed 0 bases at V and 0 bases at J, with 6 bases between. CDR3: CASSLSAVAKNIQYF. For the CDR3, the DNA is TGTGCCAGCAGTTTATCAGCAGTAGCCAAAAACATTCAGTACTTC.

The table lists this clone with a few counts. The V and J genes are TRBV2 and TRBJ2-4; D might be TRBD2 (6 bases). The CDR3 has 16 residues. Trimming stripped 3 bases from V and 0 bases from J, with 12 bases between. Germline V lookup: CDR1 SNHLY, CDR2 FYNNEI. The DNA of the CDR3 is TGTGCCAGCAGTGAGTGGAGGGACGGAGCCAAAAACATTCAGTACTTC. Translated, it gives CASSEWRDGAKNIQYF.

V usage is TRBV29-1 and J usage is TRBJ2-5; D may correspond to TRBD1 or TRBD2 (5 bases each). Germline CDR1 SQVTM, CDR2 ANQGSEA. The CDR3 loop spans 14 amino acids. The V end lost 0 bases, the J end lost 7 bases, and 15 bases lay between the germline ends. The CDR3, as DNA: TGCAGCGTTGAAGATGAGGGACCGCAGTCGACCCAGTACTTC. Its protein is CSVEDEGPQSTQYF. Drawing the rest from reference TRBV29-1 and TRBJ2-5, the complete variable domain is SAVISQKPSRDICQRGTSLTIQCQVDSQVTMMFWYRQQPGQSLTLIATANQGSEATYESGFVIDKFPISRPNLTFSTLTVSNMSPEDSSIYLCSVEDEGPQSTQYFGPGTRLLVL.

V and J are TRBV30 and TRBJ1-6, with a possible D match to TRBD1 (5 bases). The CDR3 loop spans 14 amino acids. Trimming removed 3 bases from V and 7 bases from J, with 13 bases in between. Germline loops: CDR1 GTSNPN, CDR2 SVGIG (reference sequence). The CDR3 region is CAWRGLPGNSPLHF. The CDR3 DNA reads TGTGCCTGGAGGGGACTCCCCGGAAATTCACCCCTCCACTTT.

The J gene is TRBJ2-7, the V gene TRBV4-1, with 8 positions matching TRBD2. The J segment lost 3 bases and the V segment lost 1 base, leaving 8 bases of the junction unmatched. Germline CDR1 MGHRA, CDR2 YSYEKL. The CDR3 runs 16 residues. The CDR3 DNA sequence: TGCGCCAGCAGCCAAGCTCTGGCGGGGGGCTTCTACGAGCAGTACTTC. Residues: CASSQALAGGFYEQYF.

This sequence joins TRBV5-1 and TRBJ1-4; D not resolved. Germline assignment: CDR1 SGHRS and CDR2 YFSETQ. Trimming took 0 bases from V and 8 from J, leaving 14 bases between them. The CDR3 is 15 residues long. DNA of the CDR3: TGCGCCAGCAGCTTGGCTTTGCCAGGAGGAGAAAAACTGTTTTTT. This translates into CASSLALPGGEKLFF.

The V call is TRBV4-1, the J call TRBJ2-7, with D perhaps matching TRBD1 (6 bases). The V and J ends lost 4 bases and 6 bases respectively, with 16 bases between them. The CDR3 has 14 residues. Germline V gene sequence: CDR1 MGHRA, CDR2 YSYEKL. The CDR3 DNA sequence: TGCGCCAGCAGCCTCCGGACAGCACTATCCGAGCAGTACTTC. This encodes CASSLRTALSEQYF.

The V and J genes are TRBV23-1 and TRBJ1-2; 8 positions match TRBD1. TRBV23-1 is classed as an ORF, of uncertain function. The trim removed 6 bases at V and 8 bases at J, leaving 11 bases unmatched. The CDR3 consists of 14 residues. The CDR3 loop is CASRQTWTGRGYTF. Written as DNA, the CDR3 is TGCGCCAGCAGGCAAACCTGGACAGGGCGCGGCTACACCTTC.

The rearrangement joins TRBV2 to TRBJ2-1, with 7 bases identical to TRBD1. The length of the CDR3 is 13 residues. Germline values: CDR1 SNHLY, CDR2 FYNNEI. V lost 5 bases to trimming and J lost 6 bases; unmatched junction nucleotides: 4. This chain's CDR3 is CASSNRGFNEQFF. CDR3 nucleotide sequence: TGTGCCAGCAGTAACAGGGGTTTCAATGAGCAGTTCTTC.

The chain recombines TRBV13 with TRBJ2-7; TRBD1 matches 11 bases. CDR1 and CDR2 (germline): PRHDT, FYEKMQ (reference sequence). This CDR3 is built from 14 residues. Germline trimming cut 5 bases from V and 4 bases from J; bases unmatched to any gene: 4. CDR3 protein: CASSQRDRGYEQYF. CDR3 sequence (DNA): TGTGCCAGCAGCCAACGGGACAGGGGGTACGAGCAGTACTTC.

The V call is TRBV13, the J call TRBJ1-2; D call uncertain. Germline V lookup: CDR1 PRHDT, CDR2 FYEKMQ (reference sequence). This CDR3 contains 13 residues. Trimming stripped 5 bases from V and 6 bases from J, with 13 bases between. The CDR3 DNA is TGTGCCAGCAGCAGAGAGGGAATGGATGGCTACACCTTC. It specifies CASSREGMDGYTF.

The CDR3 bases are TGCAGCGCAACGGGACACGGGACCTACGAGCAGTACTTC. Protein: CSATGHGTYEQYF. V and J are TRBV29-1 and TRBJ2-7, with a possible D match to TRBD1 (6 bases). The V gene's germline CDR1 is SQVTM and CDR2 ANQGSEA. The V end was cut by 7 bases, the J end by 2 bases, with 15 bases between. This CDR3 comprises 13 residues.

The rearrangement uses TRBV11-2 and TRBJ2-7, with D tentatively TRBD1 (6 bases). The CDR3 spans 14 residues. The V and J ends lost 5 bases and 3 bases respectively, with 14 bases between them. Germline-derived CDR1 and CDR2 are SGHAT and FQNNGV. This chain's CDR3 is CASSPTGHSYEQYF. The DNA for the CDR3 is TGTGCCAGCAGCCCCACGGGACATAGCTACGAGCAGTACTTC.

This clone was seen only a few times. The chain carries TRBV13 and TRBJ1-2, with D perhaps TRBD1 (6 bases). The length of the CDR3 is 15 residues. Germline V CDR1 and CDR2: PRHDT, FYEKMQ (reference sequence). The germline V and J ends were trimmed by 3 bases and 0 bases, with 11 bases remaining between them. The CDR3 coding sequence is TGTGCCAGCAGCTTCCGGGACACCTCTAACTATGGCTACACCTTC. Encoded protein: CASSFRDTSNYGYTF.

The chain has TRBV27 and TRBJ1-1, with D possibly being TRBD1 (5 bases). The CDR3 runs 16 residues. Per the germline V gene, CDR1 is MNHEY and CDR2 is SMNVEV (reference sequence). With 0 bases removed from V and 1 base from J, the gap between germline ends came to 12 bases. As DNA, the CDR3 is TGTGCCAGCAGTTTATCCCGAACAGGCCCGAACACTGAAGCTTTCTTT. Protein sequence: CASSLSRTGPNTEAFF.

The V call is TRBV30, the J call TRBJ2-2, with D possibly matching TRBD2 (6 bases). The CDR3 spans 14 residues. V was shortened by 5 bases and J by 1 base, with 11 bases between the two germline ends. CDR1 is GTSNPN and CDR2 is SVGIG in the germline V gene (reference sequence). DNA of the CDR3: TGTGCCTGGGAGGAGGGCGGGAACACCGGGGAGCTGTTTTTT. Amino acid sequence: CAWEEGGNTGELFF.

The gene calls are TRBV4-1 and TRBJ2-1; 7 nucleotides agree with TRBD1. CDR3 length: 13 amino acids. The V gene's germline CDR1 is MGHRA and CDR2 YSYEKL. With 6 bases clipped from V and 9 bases from J, the junction kept 8 bases outside the gene matches. CDR3: CASRHNRGGEQFF. The CDR3 DNA sequence: TGCGCCAGCAGACATAACAGGGGTGGTGAGCAGTTCTTC.

The chain couples TRBV4-3 to TRBJ1-1, with unresolved D. Trimming removed 1 base at V and 1 base at J, with 7 bases between. This CDR3 is 14 amino acids long. Germline V gives CDR1 LGHNA, CDR2 YSLEER. CDR3 nucleotide sequence: TGCGCCAGCAGCCAAGTCTCAGGGAACACTGAAGCTTTCTTT. This codes for CASSQVSGNTEAFF.

The V call is TRBV30, the J call TRBJ2-7; 8 bases line up with TRBD1. V was clipped by 4 bases and J by 3 bases; unmatched bases: 2. The CDR3 length is 12 residues. CDR1 is GTSNPN and CDR2 is SVGIG in the germline V gene (reference sequence). CDR3 amino acids: CAWTDRDYEQYF. Here the CDR3 DNA reads TGTGCCTGGACGGACAGGGACTACGAGCAGTACTTC.

This clone appeared many times. The CDR3 DNA sequence: TGTGCCATCAGATGGAACACTGAAGCTTTCTTT. It translates to CAIRWNTEAFF. This chain joins TRBV10-3 and TRBJ1-1; D gene uncertain. Germline values: CDR1 ENHRY, CDR2 SYGVKD. Trimming stripped 6 bases from V and 1 base from J, with 3 bases between. CDR3 length: 11 residues.

This clone came up a few times. The rearrangement uses TRBV5-6 and TRBJ2-7, with D hard to call. The CDR3 has 12 amino acids. From germline, CDR1 is SGHDT and CDR2 YYEEEE. Trimming shortened V by 2 bases and J by 7 bases, and 10 bases separated the two germline ends. The CDR3 DNA is TGTGCCAGCAGCTTAGGTGGCGCGGAGCAGTACTTC. This codes for CASSLGGAEQYF.

The chain recombines TRBV5-1 with TRBJ2-7, with 7 bases identical to TRBD1. This CDR3 is 15 amino acids long. CDR1 SGHRS and CDR2 YFSETQ come from the germline V gene. The junction had 7 bases not matched to a gene; V was cut back by 4 bases and J by 0 bases. The CDR3 coding sequence is TGCGCCAGCAGCCTGGGACAGTTAAACTCCTACGAGCAGTACTTC. This gives the protein CASSLGQLNSYEQYF.

This clone was observed a few times. This sequence joins TRBV7-2 and TRBJ2-2; D might be TRBD1 or TRBD2, each matching 5 bases. CDR1 and CDR2 (germline): SGHTA, FQGNSA. The CDR3 contains 15 residues. V gave up 5 bases and J gave up 4 bases, with 14 bases separating them. The CDR3 region is CASSPWDPRTGELFF. Written as DNA, the CDR3 is TGTGCCAGCAGCCCCTGGGACCCTCGCACCGGGGAGCTGTTTTTT.

The J gene is TRBJ2-3, the V gene TRBV5-1; 12 bases fit TRBD2. CDR1 and CDR2 from the germline V gene are SGHRS and YFSETQ. This CDR3 spans 17 amino acids. The junction had 3 bases not matched to a gene; V was cut back by 0 bases and J by 1 base. The CDR3 is CASSLGLAGVRTDTQYF. In DNA form, the CDR3 reads TGCGCCAGCAGCTTGGGACTAGCGGGGGTACGCACAGATACGCAGTATTTT.

The chain employs TRBV29-1 and TRBJ1-2; D is ambiguous. V lost 4 bases, J lost 3 bases, and 9 bases lay in between. CDR3 length: 12 amino acids. The V gene's germline CDR1 is SQVTM and CDR2 ANQGSEA. The CDR3 region is CSVVGNDYGYTF. DNA of the CDR3: TGCAGCGTTGTTGGCAATGACTATGGCTACACCTTC.

This clone was recorded a few times. The same CDR3 arises from other DNA sequences in this sample as well. V is TRBV4-1 and J is TRBJ2-1, with a weak D call TRBD2 (5 bases). The V and J ends lost 0 bases and 0 bases respectively, with 6 bases between them. CDR1 and CDR2 (germline): MGHRA, YSYEKL. The CDR3 is made up of 15 amino acids. The CDR3 DNA follows: TGCGCCAGCAGCCAAGATGGGAGCTCCTACAATGAGCAGTTCTTC. It encodes CASSQDGSSYNEQFF.

The rearrangement uses TRBV29-1 and TRBJ2-7; D assignment may be TRBD1 or TRBD2 (5 bases each). CDR3 size: 14 residues. V was shortened by 0 bases and J by 2 bases, with 11 bases between the two germline ends. From germline, CDR1 is SQVTM and CDR2 ANQGSEA. The CDR3 DNA follows: TGCAGCGTTGAAGAAAGAGGGGCGGCCTACGAGCAGTACTTC. It yields the protein CSVEERGAAYEQYF.